This TCR beta chain derives from a study of T cell changes during pregnancy in multiple sclerosis. Trimming removed 4 bases at V and 7 bases at J, with 14 bases between. CDR3 length equals 13 residues. The germline gives CDR1 GTSNPN, CDR2 SVGIG (reference sequence). Using immunoSEQ multiplex PCR, the repertoire was profiled, and TCRdb retains in-frame clones only, with some absent. The sample carries around 40,000 clones, about 91% recorded once. The receptor was isolated from a female donor with multiple sclerosis, enrolled in a pregnancy study. This rearrangement joins TRBV30 to TRBJ1-3, with no clear D. Specimen: CD4+ T cells from peripheral blood mononuclear cells, collected before pregnancy. The CDR3 nucleotides are TGTGCCTGGATGGCCCCAGGTCACAACACCATATATTTT. Its protein product is CAWMAPGHNTIYF. The entire variable domain, with the rest obtained from reference TRBV30 and TRBJ1-3, is as follows: SQTIHQWPATLVQPVGSPLSLECTVEGTSNPNLYWYRQAAGRGLQLLFYSVGIGQISSEVPQNLSASRPQDRQFILSSKKLLLSDSGFYLCAWMAPGHNTIYFGEGSWLTVV.